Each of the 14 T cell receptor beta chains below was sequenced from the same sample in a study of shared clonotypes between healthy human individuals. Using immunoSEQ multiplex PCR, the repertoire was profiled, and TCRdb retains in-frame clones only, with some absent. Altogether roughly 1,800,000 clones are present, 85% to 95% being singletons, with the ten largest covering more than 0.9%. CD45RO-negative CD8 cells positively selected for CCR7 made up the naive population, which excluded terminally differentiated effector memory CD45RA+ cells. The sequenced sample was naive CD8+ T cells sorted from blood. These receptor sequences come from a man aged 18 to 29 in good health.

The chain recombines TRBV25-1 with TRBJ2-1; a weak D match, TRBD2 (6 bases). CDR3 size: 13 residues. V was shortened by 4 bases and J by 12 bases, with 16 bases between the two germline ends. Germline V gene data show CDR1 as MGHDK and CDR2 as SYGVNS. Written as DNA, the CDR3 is TGTGCCAGCAGTGGGACCGGCCGCGGGGTGCAGTTCTTC. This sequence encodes CASSGTGRGVQFF.

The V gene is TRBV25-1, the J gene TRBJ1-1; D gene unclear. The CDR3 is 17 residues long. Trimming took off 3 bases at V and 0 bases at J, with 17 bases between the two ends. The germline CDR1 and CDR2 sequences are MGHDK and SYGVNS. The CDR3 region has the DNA TGTGCCAGCAGTGACATAATGCTGACGGAGATGAACACTGAAGCTTTCTTT. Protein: CASSDIMLTEMNTEAFF.

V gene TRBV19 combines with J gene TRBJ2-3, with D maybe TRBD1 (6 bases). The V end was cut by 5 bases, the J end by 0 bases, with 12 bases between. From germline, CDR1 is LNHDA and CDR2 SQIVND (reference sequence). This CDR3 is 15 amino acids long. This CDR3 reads CASSRTGISTDTQYF. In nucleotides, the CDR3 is TGTGCCAGTAGTCGAACAGGGATAAGCACAGATACGCAGTATTTT.

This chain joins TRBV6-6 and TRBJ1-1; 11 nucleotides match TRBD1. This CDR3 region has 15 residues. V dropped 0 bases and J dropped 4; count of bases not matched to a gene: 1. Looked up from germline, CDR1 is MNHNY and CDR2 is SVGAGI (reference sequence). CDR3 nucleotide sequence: TGTGCCAGCAGTTACTCAGGGACAGGGGGCACTGAAGCTTTCTTT. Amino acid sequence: CASSYSGTGGTEAFF.

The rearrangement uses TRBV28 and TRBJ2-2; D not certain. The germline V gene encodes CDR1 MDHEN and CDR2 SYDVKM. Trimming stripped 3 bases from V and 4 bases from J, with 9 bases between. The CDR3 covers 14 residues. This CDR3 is CASSLVQSTGELFF. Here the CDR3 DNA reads TGTGCCAGCAGTTTGGTACAGTCCACCGGGGAGCTGTTTTTT.

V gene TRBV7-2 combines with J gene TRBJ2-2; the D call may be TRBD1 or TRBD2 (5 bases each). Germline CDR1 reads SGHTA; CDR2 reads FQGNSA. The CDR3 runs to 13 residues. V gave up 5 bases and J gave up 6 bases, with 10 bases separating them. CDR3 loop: CASSPGPPGELFF. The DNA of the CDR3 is TGTGCCAGCAGCCCGGGGCCCCCCGGGGAGCTGTTTTTT.

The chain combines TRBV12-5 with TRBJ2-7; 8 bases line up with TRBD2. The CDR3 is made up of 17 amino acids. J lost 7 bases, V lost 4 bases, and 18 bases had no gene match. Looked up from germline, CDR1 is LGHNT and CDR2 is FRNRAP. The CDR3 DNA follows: TGTGCTAGTGGTTCGACAGCGGGAGCTGGGCGGTGGGGGGAGCAGTACTTC. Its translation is CASGSTAGAGRWGEQYF.

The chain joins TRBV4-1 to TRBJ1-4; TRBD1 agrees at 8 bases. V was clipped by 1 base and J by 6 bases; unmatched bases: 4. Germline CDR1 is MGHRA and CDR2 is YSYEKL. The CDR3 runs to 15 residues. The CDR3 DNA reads TGCGCCAGCAGCCAAGGGACAGGGAGGGATGAAAAACTGTTTTTT. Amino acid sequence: CASSQGTGRDEKLFF.

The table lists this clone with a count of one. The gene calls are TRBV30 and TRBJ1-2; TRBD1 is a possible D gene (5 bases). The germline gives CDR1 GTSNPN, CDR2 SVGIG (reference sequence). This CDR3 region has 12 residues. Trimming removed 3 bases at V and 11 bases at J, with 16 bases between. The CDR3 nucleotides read TGTGCCTGGAGCGCGGGGACGGAGCGATACACCTTC. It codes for CAWSAGTERYTF.

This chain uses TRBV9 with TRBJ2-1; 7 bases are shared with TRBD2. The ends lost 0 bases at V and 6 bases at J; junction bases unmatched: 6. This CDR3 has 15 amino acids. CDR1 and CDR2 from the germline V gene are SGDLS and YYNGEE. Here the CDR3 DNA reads TGTGCCAGCAGCGTAGGGTGGGAGGGGCTCAATGAGCAGTTCTTC. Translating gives CASSVGWEGLNEQFF.

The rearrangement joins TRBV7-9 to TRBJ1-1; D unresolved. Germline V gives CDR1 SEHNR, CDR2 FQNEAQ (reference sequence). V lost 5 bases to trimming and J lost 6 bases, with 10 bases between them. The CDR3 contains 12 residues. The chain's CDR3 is CASSGERSEAFF. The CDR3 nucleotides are TGTGCCAGCAGCGGTGAGCGTTCTGAAGCTTTCTTT.

The DNA of the CDR3 is TGTGCCAGCAGGGGACAGGGACCCTACGAGCAGTACTTC. Its protein is CASRGQGPYEQYF. The chain employs TRBV25-1 and TRBJ2-7; 9 bases line up with TRBD1. V trimming: 6 bases; J trimming: 2 bases; junction bases outside the gene matches: 2. Germline loops: CDR1 MGHDK, CDR2 SYGVNS. CDR3 length equals 13 residues.

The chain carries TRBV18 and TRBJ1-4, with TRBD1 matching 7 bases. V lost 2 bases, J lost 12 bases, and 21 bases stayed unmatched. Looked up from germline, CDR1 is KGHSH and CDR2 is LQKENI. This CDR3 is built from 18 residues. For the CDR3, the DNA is TGTGCCAGCTCACCAGGTCTCATCGACAGGGAAGATTTCGAGGAACTGTTTTTT. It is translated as CASSPGLIDREDFEELFF.

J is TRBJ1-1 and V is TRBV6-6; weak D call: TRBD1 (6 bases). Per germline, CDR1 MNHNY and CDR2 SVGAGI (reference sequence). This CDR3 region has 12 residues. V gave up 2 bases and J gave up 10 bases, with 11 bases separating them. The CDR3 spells CASSYGGAGAFF. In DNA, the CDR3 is TGTGCCAGCAGTTACGGGGGCGCGGGAGCTTTCTTT.